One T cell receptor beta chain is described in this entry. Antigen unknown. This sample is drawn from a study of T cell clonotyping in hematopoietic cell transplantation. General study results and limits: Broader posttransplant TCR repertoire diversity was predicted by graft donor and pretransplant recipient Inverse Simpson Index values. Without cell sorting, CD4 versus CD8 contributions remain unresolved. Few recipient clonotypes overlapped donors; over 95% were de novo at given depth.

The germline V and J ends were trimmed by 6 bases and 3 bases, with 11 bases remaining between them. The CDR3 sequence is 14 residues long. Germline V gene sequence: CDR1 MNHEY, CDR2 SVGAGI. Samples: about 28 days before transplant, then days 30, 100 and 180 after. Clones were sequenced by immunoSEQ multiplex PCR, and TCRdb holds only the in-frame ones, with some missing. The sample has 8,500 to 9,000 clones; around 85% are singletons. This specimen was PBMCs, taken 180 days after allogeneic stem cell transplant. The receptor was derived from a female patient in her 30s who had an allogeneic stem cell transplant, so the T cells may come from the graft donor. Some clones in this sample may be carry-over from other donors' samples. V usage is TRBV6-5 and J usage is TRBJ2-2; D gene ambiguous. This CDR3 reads CASRLRSHTGELFF. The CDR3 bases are TGTGCCAGCAGGCTGAGGTCCCACACCGGGGAGCTGTTTTTT.